This T cell receptor (beta chain) was found in a study of cytomegalovirus exposure and HLA in healthy donors. The PCR had 60 Vbeta and 13 Jbeta primers. The repertoire was sequenced with immunoSEQ multiplex PCR; TCRdb's copy has only in-frame clones and lacks some. The repertoire includes some 150,000 clones, more than 7.5% of them detected once, and approximately 1.7% sits in the top ten. As regards this clone: Its antigen is undetermined.

Overall study results and limits: Later findings reportedly placed an Asian-associated ancestry cluster below the approximately 700-donor mean for N-insertions.

Germline lookup yields CDR1 GTSNPN and CDR2 SVGIG (reference sequence). The CDR3 is 13 residues long. Trimming took 0 bases from V and 2 from J, leaving 7 bases between them. The chain employs TRBV30 and TRBJ2-5; no clear D gene. This receptor was identified in a man aged 45-60 years in good health and CMV-seronegative. Sequenced: PBMCs. Here the CDR3 reads CAWSVTRQETQYF. The CDR3 DNA is TGTGCCTGGAGTGTAACCAGACAAGAGACCCAGTACTTC. The entire variable domain, with the rest obtained from reference TRBV30 and TRBJ2-5, is as follows: SQTIHQWPATLVQPVGSPLSLECTVEGTSNPNLYWYRQAAGRGLQLLFYSVGIGQISSEVPQNLSASRPQDRQFILSSKKLLLSDSGFYLCAWSVTRQETQYFGPGTRLLVL.